Detailed here is one T cell receptor (beta chain). The table came from immunoSEQ multiplex PCR; TCRdb's copy has only in-frame clones and leaves some out. There are around 50,000 clones in the sample; 85% to 95% occur only once, and about 4.5% lies in the top ten. This entry belongs to a study of T cell changes during pregnancy in multiple sclerosis. This TCR derives from a female donor with multiple sclerosis, enrolled in a pregnancy study. The sample here was CD8+ T cells from peripheral blood mononuclear cells, taken in the first trimester of pregnancy.

This chain's CDR3 is CASSAGDRHGYTF. CDR3 sequence (DNA): TGTGCCAGCAGCGCCGGGGACAGGCATGGCTACACCTTC. The genes are TRBV9 and TRBJ1-2; 8 positions agree with TRBD1. The CDR3 has 13 amino acids. The germline V gene encodes CDR1 SGDLS and CDR2 YYNGEE. Germline trimming cut 3 bases from V and 6 bases from J; bases unmatched to any gene: 4.